These 20 T cell receptor beta chains share one sample of origin, sequenced in a study. TCRdb reanalysed the 5' RACE reads using MiXCR and keeps one entry per CDR3 protein. The sample lists 12,000 or so distinct CDR3 sequences, just over 50% occurring once. Tregs were sorted as CD4+CD25+CD127-/low cells. Sequenced sample: tumor-infiltrating Tregs sorted from the breast tumor. These receptors all come from a female donor with breast cancer.

This clonotype was observed a handful of times. This rearrangement joins TRBV6-1 to TRBJ2-3, with D perhaps matching TRBD1 or TRBD2 (6 bases each). CDR1 is MNHNS and CDR2 is SASEGT in the germline V gene. Trimming stripped 8 bases from V and 0 bases from J, with 12 bases between. This CDR3 has 14 amino acids. The chain's CDR3 is CASLQGGSTDTQYF. The CDR3 DNA is TGTGCCAGCCTTCAAGGGGGGAGCACAGATACGCAGTATTTT.

This clonotype is deemed medium-sized. V and J are TRBV7-6 and TRBJ2-7, with 9 bases matching TRBD2. Germline V lookup: CDR1 SGHVS, CDR2 FNYEAQ. Trimming at V came to 1 base and at J to 3 bases, leaving 4 bases not matched to a gene. The CDR3 sequence is 15 residues long. The CDR3 loop is CASSLGSGSYYEQYF. CDR3 nucleotide sequence: TGTGCCAGCAGCTTAGGTAGCGGGAGTTACTACGAGCAGTACTTC.

This chain links TRBV24-1 with TRBJ2-6; perhaps TRBD1 as D (6 bases). The CDR3 is 20 residues long. Germline V gene sequence: CDR1 KGHDR, CDR2 SFDVKD. V was cut by 4 bases and J by 0 bases, with 21 bases left in between. This CDR3 reads CATSDPTRDNEGSGANVLTF. The CDR3 DNA reads as TGTGCCACCAGTGACCCAACCCGGGACAATGAGGGCTCTGGGGCCAACGTCCTGACTTTC.

About this clonotype itself: The junction does not match germline at one end; this may be a read error. The gene calls are TRBV4-2 and TRBJ1-1; D is uncertain. The germline gives CDR1 LGHNA, CDR2 YNFKEQ. This CDR3 contains 15 residues. CDR3 bases: TGCGCCAGCAGCCAAGGGATGGGCGGGTGGATTGAAGCTTTCTTT. This sequence encodes CASSQGMGGWIEAFF.

A note on this clonotype: One end of the junction is discordant with germline, which a read error may explain. The chain has TRBV20-1 and TRBJ2-1; 14 positions agree with TRBD2. This CDR3 contains 18 residues. Per the germline V gene, CDR1 is DFQATT and CDR2 is SNEGSKA (reference sequence). The DNA for the CDR3 is TGCAGAGCTAGAGACGCCGGGACTAGCGGGAGCCACTACAATGAGCAGTTCTTC. Translating gives CRARDAGTSGSHYNEQFF.

The V call is TRBV23-1, the J call TRBJ1-2; weak D call: TRBD1 (6 bases). TRBV23-1 is an open reading frame whose function is uncertain. CDR3 size: 17 residues. V gave up 4 bases and J gave up 8 bases, with 26 bases separating them. CDR3 amino acids: CASSLPDRTGWFNGYTF. CDR3 nucleotides: TGCGCCAGCAGTCTTCCAGACAGGACTGGCTGGTTTAACGGCTACACCTTC.

The chain employs TRBV27 and TRBJ2-1, with D possibly matching TRBD2 (5 bases). CDR3 length equals 14 residues. The germline V gene has CDR1 MNHEY and CDR2 SMNVEV (reference sequence). With 5 bases removed from V and 6 bases from J, the gap between germline ends came to 14 bases. This CDR3 reads CASSDTTRTNEQFF. CDR3 bases: TGTGCCAGCAGTGATACCACTAGGACCAATGAGCAGTTCTTC.

The J gene is TRBJ2-3, the V gene TRBV21-1. TRBV21-1 represents a pseudogene. The CDR3 spans 13 residues. In DNA, the CDR3 is TGTGCCAGCAGCAAACTTCGCACAGATACGCAGTATTTT. Protein product: CASSKLRTDTQYF.

The genes are TRBV29-1 and TRBJ1-2, with D unclear. The CDR3 spans 13 residues. Trimming took 7 bases from V and 1 from J, leaving 13 bases between them. From germline, CDR1 is SQVTM and CDR2 ANQGSEA. The CDR3 is CSGQEQINYGYTF. The DNA for the CDR3 is TGCAGCGGTCAGGAGCAGATTAACTATGGCTACACCTTC.

The V call is TRBV20-1, the J call TRBJ1-2; D uncertain. Trimming shortened V by 8 bases and J by 4 bases, and 14 bases separated the two germline ends. The V gene's germline CDR1 is DFQATT and CDR2 SNEGSKA (reference sequence). The CDR3 contains 12 residues. This CDR3 reads CSPGGWLYGYTF. As DNA, the CDR3 is TGCAGTCCCGGCGGATGGCTCTATGGCTACACCTTC.

For the CDR3, the DNA is TGCGCCAGCAGCAAGGGGACTAGCGGAGAAACAGATACGCAGTATTTT. This gives the protein CASSKGTSGETDTQYF. The chain combines TRBV5-1 with TRBJ2-3; 11 bases are a match to TRBD2. The germline V gene has CDR1 SGHRS and CDR2 YFSETQ. CDR3 length equals 16 residues. Trimming at V came to 4 bases and at J to 3 bases, leaving 7 bases not matched to a gene.

This clonotype was seen a few times. The V gene is TRBV7-8, the J gene TRBJ2-3; no clear D gene. CDR1 SGHVS and CDR2 FQNEAQ come from the germline V gene. This CDR3 region has 12 residues. With 5 bases removed from V and 6 bases from J, the gap between germline ends came to 9 bases. CDR3 nucleotide sequence: TGTGCCAGCAGCGTAACGCTTGATACGCAGTATTTT. It codes for CASSVTLDTQYF.

Regarding this clonotype: One end of the junction is discordant with germline, which a read error may explain. This chain joins TRBV20-1 and TRBJ2-7; 9 bases agree with TRBD1. CDR1 is DFQATT, CDR2 SNEGSKA, per germline (reference sequence). The CDR3 consists of 15 residues. CDR3 in DNA: TGCAGTGCTAGTCCTTCCGGGACAGGGCTAAACGAGCAGTCCTTC. Translated, it gives CSASPSGTGLNEQSF.

The V and J genes are TRBV20-1 and TRBJ2-1, with 8 nucleotides matching TRBD1. Looked up from germline, CDR1 is DFQATT and CDR2 is SNEGSKA (reference sequence). The CDR3 extends over 17 amino acids. The J segment lost 3 bases and the V segment lost 4 bases, leaving 14 bases of the junction unmatched. For the CDR3, the DNA is TGCAGTGCTACGGGTTCCGGACAGGGCGTCATCTACAATGAGCAGTTCTTC. This encodes CSATGSGQGVIYNEQFF.

The chain joins TRBV6-5 to TRBJ1-6, with 8 bases identical to TRBD1. Germline lookup yields CDR1 MNHEY and CDR2 SVGAGI. V shed 7 bases, J shed 7 bases, and the junction held 15 bases outside the gene matches. The CDR3 runs 17 residues. The CDR3 DNA follows: TGTGCCAGCACTCAAGTATCGACAGGGGATCGGAATTCACCCCTCCACTTT. It encodes CASTQVSTGDRNSPLHF.

There are a few counts of this clonotype. The rearrangement uses TRBV30 and TRBJ2-5; D uncertain. Germline loops: CDR1 GTSNPN, CDR2 SVGIG (reference sequence). V lost 3 bases and J 5 bases, leaving 16 bases between the germline ends. The CDR3 is 14 residues long. The DNA for the CDR3 is TGTGCCTGGAGCCAGACCGGGCCCCCGGAGACCCAGTACTTC. Translating it yields CAWSQTGPPETQYF.

The chain links TRBV20-1 to TRBJ2-7; TRBD2 might be the D (5 bases). This CDR3 has 15 amino acids. Per germline, CDR1 DFQATT and CDR2 SNEGSKA (reference sequence). Trimming took 3 bases from V and 3 from J, leaving 18 bases between them. The CDR3 reads CSARAPVGAYYEQYF. The DNA of the CDR3 is TGCAGTGCTAGGGCCCCGGTGGGAGCCTACTACGAGCAGTACTTC.

The genes are TRBV12-3 or TRBV12-4 and TRBJ2-5, with 10 bases fitting TRBD2. The junction had 2 bases not matched to a gene; V was cut back by 2 bases and J by 2 bases. This CDR3 contains 15 residues. CDR3 loop: CASSLFSGRQETQYF. Here the CDR3 DNA reads TGTGCCAGCAGTTTATTTAGCGGGAGGCAAGAGACCCAGTACTTC.

The CDR3 coding sequence is TGTGCCAGCAGTTACGGGACAGGGGAGGCGGCTGAGCAGTTCTTC. Its protein is CASSYGTGEAAEQFF. The V gene is TRBV6-2 or TRBV6-3, the J gene TRBJ2-1; TRBD1 matches at 10 bases. The CDR3 length is 15 residues. With V trimmed by 2 bases and J by 9 bases, 7 bases remained unmatched. The germline V gene encodes CDR1 MNHEY and CDR2 SVGEGT.

This clonotype was seen a few times. J is TRBJ2-1 and V is TRBV4-3; no definite D call. Germline V gene sequence: CDR1 LGHNA, CDR2 YSLEER. Trimming stripped 0 bases from V and 0 bases from J, with 6 bases between. The CDR3 is 15 residues long. This CDR3 reads CASSQELSSYNEQFF. CDR3 in DNA: TGCGCCAGCAGCCAAGAGCTGAGCTCCTACAATGAGCAGTTCTTC.